These T cell receptor beta chains were read from a single sample in a study of Ad26.COV2.S vaccination and SARS-CoV-2 variants. Sequencing used immunoSEQ multiplex PCR; TCRdb keeps in-frame clones, though not all of them. The data show about 460,000 clones, with approximately 90% seen just once and 1.7% held by the top ten. Sequencing was performed on peripheral blood, taken in a trial of Ad26.COV2.S vaccine versus placebo. The receptor set was obtained from a person aged 18-65 years who received the Ad26.COV2.S COVID-19 vaccine or a placebo. CDR3s include the opening cysteine and the closing phenylalanine or tryptophan. The D gene is left open where the match is weak. Clone size appears in some rows only: once, few, many, or a class for an expanded clone.

TRBD2	-	TRBV4-2	TRBJ2-5	18	TGTGCCAGCAGCCAAGGGACTAGCGGGGGGGTGTACCAAGAGACCCAGTACTTC	CASSQGTSGGVYQETQYF
-	-	TRBV7-9	TRBJ2-7	12	TGTGCCAGCAGCTTAGAGGCGGGACGGCAGTACTTC	CASSLEAGRQYF
TRBD1	-	TRBV7-2	TRBJ2-4	14	TGTGCCAGCAGCCCGGACAGGGTGAAAAACATTCAGTACTTC	CASSPDRVKNIQYF
TRBD1	-	TRBV7-2	TRBJ2-7	15	TGTGCCAGCAGTTTGACAGGGGGTGAATTCTACGAGCAGTACTTC	CASSLTGGEFYEQYF
-	-	TRBV28	TRBJ2-7	13	TGTGCCAGCAGCTCAACAGGGATTCACGAGCAGTACTTC	CASSSTGIHEQYF
TRBD2	-	TRBV7-9	TRBJ2-3	16	TGTGCCAGCAGCCTAAGCGGGGGGAAATCCACAGATACGCAGTATTTT	CASSLSGGKSTDTQYF
-	-	TRBV4-3	TRBJ1-2	14	TGCGCCAGCAGCCAAGAAAGGCTTAACTATGGCTACACCTTC	CASSQERLNYGYTF
-	-	TRBV25-1	TRBJ2-5	14	TGTGCCAGCAGTGAAAGGACATCTCAAGAGACCCAGTACTTC	CASSERTSQETQYF
TRBD1	once	TRBV11-1	TRBJ1-4	15	TGTGCCAGCAGCTTAACAGGGGGTGCTGGCGAAAAACTGTTTTTT	CASSLTGGAGEKLFF
TRBD2	-	TRBV7-2	TRBJ2-7	16	TGTGCCAGCAGCTTGGGACTAGCGGGAGTCGAGGGTGAGCAGTACTTC	CASSLGLAGVEGEQYF
-	-	TRBV11-2	TRBJ2-7	15	TGTGCCAGCAGCTTAGTCGGCCGCGGGGCGTACGAGCAGTACTTC	CASSLVGRGAYEQYF
TRBD2	once	TRBV14	TRBJ2-1	18	TGTGCCAGCAGCCAAGGACTCCTCGGAGCGGGGGAGCGGGGTGAGCAGTTCTTC	CASSQGLLGAGERGEQFF
TRBD2	once	TRBV30	TRBJ2-4	13	TGTGCCTGGAGTGGACTAGCGGGAAACATTCAGTACTTC	CAWSGLAGNIQYF
-	-	TRBV5-5	TRBJ2-2	16	TGTGCCAGCAGCTTGCATCTGCAGGGGTACACCGGGGAGCTGTTTTTT	CASSLHLQGYTGELFF
-	-	TRBV30	TRBJ2-7	14	TGTGCCTGGTCAAGAGGAGGATACTCCTACGAGCAGTACTTC	CAWSRGGYSYEQYF
-	few	TRBV7-9	TRBJ2-7	15	TGTGCCAGCAGCCGAGGCAGCGCCAGCTCCTACGAGCAGTACTTC	CASSRGSASSYEQYF
TRBD2	-	TRBV27	TRBJ2-7	13	TGTGCCAGCAGTACGACTAGCGGTAGCGAGCAGTACTTC	CASSTTSGSEQYF
-	-	TRBV4-3	TRBJ2-5	16	TGCGCCAGCAAACAAAACGCGGTAGCGTACGGGGAGACCCAGTACTTC	CASKQNAVAYGETQYF
-	-	TRBV4-2	TRBJ2-3	14	TGTGCCAGCAGCCCCGGGACTCCCGGGGATACGCAGTATTTT	CASSPGTPGDTQYF
TRBD2	-	TRBV7-9	TRBJ2-1	13	TGTGCCAGCAGCCGCAACGCGGGGGTTGAGCAGTTCTTC	CASSRNAGVEQFF
-	-	TRBV5-5	TRBJ1-6	16	TGTGCCAGCAGCTTGGCGCCCAGTGATTATAATTCACCCCTCCACTTT	CASSLAPSDYNSPLHF
-	-	TRBV6-6	TRBJ2-3	14	TGTGCCAGCAGTTACGCGCCAGAAGGAGATACGCAGTATTTT	CASSYAPEGDTQYF
-	-	TRBV7-8	TRBJ2-5	14	TGTGCCAGCAGCGGAGAGGGCGAGCGGCAGACCCAGTACTTC	CASSGEGERQTQYF
TRBD1	few	TRBV5-1	TRBJ1-1	13	TGCGCCAGCAGCAGACAGGGTATGACTGAAGCTTTCTTT	CASSRQGMTEAFF
TRBD1	-	TRBV20-1	TRBJ2-3	18	TGCAGTGCTAGTCTGACAGGGGCCAATTCCGCGGACACAGATACGCAGTATTTT	CSASLTGANSADTDTQYF
-	-	TRBV6-4	TRBJ2-3	15	TGTGCCAGCAGTGACTCGGTTGGTGCCACAGATACGCAGTATTTT	CASSDSVGATDTQYF
TRBD1	once	TRBV6-1	TRBJ1-1	17	TGTGCCAGCAGTGAAGGGGCAGGGGGGAGGATGAACACTGAAGCTTTCTTT	CASSEGAGGRMNTEAFF
TRBD2	-	TRBV6-5	TRBJ2-1	15	TGTGCCAGCAATCCGTCTATAGCGGGTTACAATGAGCAGTTCTTC	CASNPSIAGYNEQFF
TRBD1	once	TRBV13	TRBJ1-2	17	TGTGCCAGCAGCTTAGGCCTAGCGGACAGGGCCTACTATGGCTACACCTTC	CASSLGLADRAYYGYTF